The rows below give T cell receptor beta chains drawn from one sample of a study of shared clonotypes between healthy human individuals. Measured with immunoSEQ multiplex PCR; TCRdb has only the in-frame clones, and not every one. The repertoire holds around 510,000 clones, with about 96% as singletons. Source material: naive CD4+ T cells sorted from blood. The source of these receptors is a woman aged 25 to 39 in good health. Both conserved end residues are part of each CDR3. A D gene is named only where the DNA matches it firmly. Expanded clones are given a class, and other clones once, few, many or no size at all.

DNA	CDR3	V	J	D	size
TGCGCCAGCAGCTTGGACGGAATCAGGGGAGCTTTCTTT	CASSLDGIRGAFF	TRBV5-1	TRBJ1-1	.	.
TGTGCCAGTAGTATACGAAGGTCTAGCAATCAGCCCCAGCATTTT	CASSIRRSSNQPQHF	TRBV19	TRBJ1-5	.	.
TGTGCCAGCAGTTACAAGGGGGCCGCGAACACCGGGGAGCTGTTTTTT	CASSYKGAANTGELFF	TRBV6-5	TRBJ2-2	TRBD1	.
TGCGCCAGCAGTCAATCAGTCGGCAGCATGAACACTGAAGCTTTCTTT	CASSQSVGSMNTEAFF	TRBV23-1	TRBJ1-1	.	.
TGTGCCAGTAGTGTCCGGGACAGAGGTGATAATTCACCCCTCCACTTT	CASSVRDRGDNSPLHF	TRBV19	TRBJ1-6	TRBD1	.
TGTGCCAGCAGCTCCCGGCCCCCCGGGACAGGGAGCACCGGGGAGCTGTTTTTT	CASSSRPPGTGSTGELFF	TRBV11-3	TRBJ2-2	TRBD1	.
TGTGCCTGTGCCAAGCAGCCGGACACTGAAGCTTTCTTT	CACAKQPDTEAFF	TRBV27	TRBJ1-1	.	once
TGTGCCAGCAGCTTGGGGGGGGACTCAGCCTACAATGAGCAGTTCTTC	CASSLGGDSAYNEQFF	TRBV5-4	TRBJ2-1	.	.
TGCGCCAGCAGCGACCCGGGACAAACAAGGAGTACGCAGTATTTT	CASSDPGQTRSTQYF	TRBV4-1	TRBJ2-3	.	.
TGTGCCAGCAGTGAAGTGCGAGGGAATACGCAGTATTTT	CASSEVRGNTQYF	TRBV6-1	TRBJ2-3	.	.
TGTGCCAGCAGCTTAGGGCTAGCGGGGAACACCGGGGAGCTGTTTTTT	CASSLGLAGNTGELFF	TRBV11-2	TRBJ2-2	TRBD2	.
TGTGCCAGCAGCTTAGAAGCTAGCGGGAGTAATACGCAGTATTTT	CASSLEASGSNTQYF	TRBV7-9	TRBJ2-3	TRBD2	.
TGTGCCAGCTCACAGGGATTCCTTGGGGACTATGGCTACACCTTC	CASSQGFLGDYGYTF	TRBV18	TRBJ1-2	.	.
TGCGCCAGCAGCTTAACAGGCTACGAGCAGTACTTC	CASSLTGYEQYF	TRBV5-1	TRBJ2-7	.	.
TGTGCCAGCAGCCAGCGTAACACTGAAGCTTTCTTT	CASSQRNTEAFF	TRBV2	TRBJ1-1	.	.
TGTGCCAGCAGCTTGGTTTCTAGCGGGGAGTACGAGCAGTACTTC	CASSLVSSGEYEQYF	TRBV5-6	TRBJ2-7	TRBD2	.
TGTGCCAGCAGCCCCCGGGGGGCTCAGACCGGGGAGCTGTTTTTT	CASSPRGAQTGELFF	TRBV5-5	TRBJ2-2	.	.